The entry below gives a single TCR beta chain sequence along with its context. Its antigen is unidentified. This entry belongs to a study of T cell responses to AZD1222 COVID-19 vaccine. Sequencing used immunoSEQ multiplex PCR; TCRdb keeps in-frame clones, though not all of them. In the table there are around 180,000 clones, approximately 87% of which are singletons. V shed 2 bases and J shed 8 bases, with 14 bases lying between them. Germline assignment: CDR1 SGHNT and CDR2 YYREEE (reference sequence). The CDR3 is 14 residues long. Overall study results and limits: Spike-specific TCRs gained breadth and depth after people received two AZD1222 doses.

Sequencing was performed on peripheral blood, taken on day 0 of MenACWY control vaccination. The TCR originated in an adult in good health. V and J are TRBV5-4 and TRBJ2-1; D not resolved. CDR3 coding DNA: TGTGCCAGCAGCTTTGGACCTTCTGTCTATGAGCAGTTCTTC. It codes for CASSFGPSVYEQFF.